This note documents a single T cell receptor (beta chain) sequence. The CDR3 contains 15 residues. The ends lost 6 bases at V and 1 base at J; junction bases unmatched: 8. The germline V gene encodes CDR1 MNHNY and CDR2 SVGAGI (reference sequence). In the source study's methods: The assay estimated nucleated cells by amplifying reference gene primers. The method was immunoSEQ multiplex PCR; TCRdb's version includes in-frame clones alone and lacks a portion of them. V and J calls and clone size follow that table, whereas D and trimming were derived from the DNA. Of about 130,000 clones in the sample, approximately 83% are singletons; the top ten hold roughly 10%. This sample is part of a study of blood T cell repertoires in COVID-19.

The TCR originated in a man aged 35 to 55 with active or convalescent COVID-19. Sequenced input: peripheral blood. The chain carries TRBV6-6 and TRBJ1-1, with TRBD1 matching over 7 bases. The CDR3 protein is CASRPPQGRNTEAFF. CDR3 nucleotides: TGTGCCAGCAGACCTCCACAGGGGAGGAACACTGAAGCTTTCTTT.